A single sample gave rise to the 12 T cell receptor beta chains below, sequenced in a study of cytomegalovirus exposure and HLA in healthy donors. Clones were sequenced by immunoSEQ multiplex PCR, and TCRdb holds only the in-frame ones, with some missing. The table records about 150,000 clones, roughly nine tenths of them present only once. The sequenced sample was PBMCs. The receptors were gathered from a man between 18 and 35 years old in good health and CMV-seronegative.

V is TRBV7-8 and J is TRBJ2-7; D ambiguous. There are 15 residues in the CDR3. Germline CDR1 is SGHVS and CDR2 is FQNEAQ. The germline V and J ends were trimmed by 5 bases and 0 bases, with 14 bases remaining between them. The CDR3 loop is CASSVILGASYEQYV. The CDR3, as DNA: TGTGCCAGCAGCGTTATTTTAGGAGCCTCCTACGAGCAGTACGTC.

The rearrangement links TRBV5-1 to TRBJ1-4; TRBD1 matches 10 bases. Trimming removed 3 bases from V and 0 bases from J; junction bases left unmatched: 5. Per germline, CDR1 SGHRS and CDR2 YFSETQ. This CDR3 has 17 residues. The DNA of the CDR3 is TGCGCCAGCAGCTCTGGCGGGACAGGGGCAACTAATGAAAAACTGTTTTTT. It specifies CASSSGGTGATNEKLFF.

The chain couples TRBV7-9 to TRBJ1-2; TRBD1 might be the D (5 bases). Per germline, CDR1 SEHNR and CDR2 FQNEAQ (reference sequence). V was cut by 0 bases and J by 4 bases, with 12 bases left in between. The CDR3 is 15 amino acids. The CDR3 region has the DNA TGTGCCAGCAGCTTAGCTCCAGGGTCTTCCTATGGCTACACCTTC. Its translation: CASSLAPGSSYGYTF.

The V and J genes are TRBV15 and TRBJ1-2, with 8 bases identical to TRBD1. Germline CDR1 reads LNHNV; CDR2 reads YYDKDF (reference sequence). The CDR3 contains 15 residues. V shed 5 bases and J 4 bases; nucleotides not matched to a gene: 9. CDR3 sequence (DNA): TGTGCCACCAGCTGGGGACAGGCTATTTCCTATGGCTACACCTTC. Translation: CATSWGQAISYGYTF.

The V call is TRBV12-2, the J call TRBJ2-1; TRBD1, the table's D call, was not compared with the DNA. TRBV12-2 constitutes a pseudogene. CDR3 length equals 14 residues. The DNA of the CDR3 is TGTGCAAGTCGCTTAATGTCTGGGGCCAGTGAGCAGTTCTTC. This codes for CASRLMSGASEQFF.

The J gene is TRBJ2-5, the V gene TRBV9; 9 positions agree with TRBD2. Trimming removed 0 bases from V and 0 bases from J; junction bases left unmatched: 9. The CDR3 extends over 18 amino acids. Germline V gene sequence: CDR1 SGDLS, CDR2 YYNGEE. The CDR3 region is CASSVAPTSGGYQETQYF. DNA of the CDR3: TGTGCCAGCAGCGTAGCCCCGACGAGCGGGGGGTACCAAGAGACCCAGTACTTC.

This clone has a handful of counts. This rearrangement joins TRBV20-1 to TRBJ1-2, with 8 bases that match TRBD1. The CDR3 spans 11 residues. V lost 7 bases, J lost 7 bases, and 5 bases stayed unmatched. Germline assignment: CDR1 DFQATT and CDR2 SNEGSKA (reference sequence). CDR3 loop: CSGTGRSGYTF. CDR3 coding DNA: TGCAGTGGGACAGGGCGGAGTGGCTACACCTTC.

This chain joins TRBV6-5 and TRBJ1-2; a weak D match, TRBD1 (6 bases). The CDR3 has 13 residues. CDR1 is MNHEY, CDR2 SVGAGI, per germline. V shed 5 bases and J shed 2 bases, with 9 bases lying between them. The CDR3 sequence: CASSLTGNYGYTF. In nucleotides, the CDR3 is TGTGCCAGCAGTCTCACAGGGAACTATGGCTACACCTTC.

The chain uses TRBV5-1 and TRBJ2-5; TRBD1 matches at 11 bases. Germline lookup yields CDR1 SGHRS and CDR2 YFSETQ. J was trimmed by 4 bases and V by 0 bases; bases with no gene match: 2. CDR3 size: 15 residues. Here the CDR3 DNA reads TGCGCCAGCAGCTTGGGGACAGGGGGCACAGAGACCCAGTACTTC. As protein: CASSLGTGGTETQYF.

This chain uses TRBV2 with TRBJ2-3; D uncertain. The V end was cut by 7 bases, the J end by 2 bases, with 10 bases between. Germline CDR1 is SNHLY and CDR2 is FYNNEI. The CDR3 is 13 residues long. This chain's CDR3 is CASTQWSTDTQYF. The CDR3, as DNA: TGTGCCAGCACTCAGTGGTCCACAGATACGCAGTATTTT.

The chain uses TRBV6-6 and TRBJ2-5, with D unclear. There are 14 residues in the CDR3. V lost 6 bases to trimming and J lost 2 bases, with 13 bases between them. Germline V CDR1 and CDR2: MNHNY, SVGAGI (reference sequence). The CDR3 nucleotides read TGTGCCAGCAGGTTCAGTCAAGCGCAAGAGACCCAGTACTTC. Amino acids: CASRFSQAQETQYF.

The gene calls are TRBV6-5 and TRBJ1-2; D gene ambiguous. Trimming stripped 5 bases from V and 1 base from J, with 8 bases between. This CDR3 has 13 residues. The germline gives CDR1 MNHEY, CDR2 SVGAGI. The CDR3 region is CASSTADNYGYTF. Written as DNA, the CDR3 is TGTGCCAGCAGTACCGCAGATAACTATGGCTACACCTTC.